Below, 21 T cell receptor beta chains from the same sample are listed, as sequenced in a study of T cell responses to AZD1222 COVID-19 vaccine (dated by TCRdb to 2020 to 2023). Receptors were amplified or captured by the immunoSEQ multiplex PCR assay. TCRdb took over this immuneACCESS table, retaining in-frame rearrangements with V and J assigned. Such tables are incomplete; in checked studies, under half of the missing clones stem from an unresolved V gene, and the remainder is unexplained. For this sample there are under 200,000 clones; around nine tenths appear just once. In total, the top ten clones hold more than 5.5% of the sample. The time point label on this specimen signifies: baseline before first vaccination. The specimen comprised peripheral blood, sampled on day 0 of AZD1222 vaccination. Every receptor here comes from an adult in good health.

A few counts support this clone. The rearrangement joins TRBV7-9 to TRBJ1-2, with D possibly being TRBD1 (5 bases). The CDR3 spans 13 residues. Germline V CDR1 and CDR2: SEHNR, FQNEAQ (reference sequence). V gave up 6 bases and J gave up 8 bases, with 16 bases separating them. CDR3: CASRTDGAEGYTF. The CDR3 region has the DNA TGTGCCAGCAGGACGGATGGGGCGGAAGGCTACACCTTC.

The CDR3 here is CASSPRLAGFETQYF. In DNA form, the CDR3 reads TGTGCCAGCAGTCCCCGACTAGCGGGGTTTGAGACCCAGTACTTC. The genes are TRBV28 and TRBJ2-5; 11 bases line up with TRBD2. Per germline, CDR1 MDHEN and CDR2 SYDVKM. Germline trimming cut 5 bases from V and 5 bases from J; bases unmatched to any gene: 7. CDR3 length: 15 residues.

CDR3 sequence reads: CASSRIGTGQETQYF. The CDR3 coding sequence is TGTGCCAGCAGCCGGATTGGGACAGGCCAAGAGACCCAGTACTTC. The chain combines TRBV7-3 with TRBJ2-5; 8 positions agree with TRBD1. The CDR3 sequence is 15 residues long. After removal of 5 bases from V and 1 base from J, the junction contained 6 bases not matched to a gene. Germline values: CDR1 SGHTA, CDR2 FQGTGA.

In the case of this clone: Different DNA sequences within this sample yield the same CDR3. J is TRBJ2-7 and V is TRBV2; TRBD1 agrees at 8 bases. V shed 8 bases, J shed 0 bases, and the junction held 3 bases outside the gene matches. The CDR3 is 13 residues long. Per germline, CDR1 SNHLY and CDR2 FYNNEI. The CDR3 DNA reads as TGTGCCAGCCTAGGACAGGGCTCCTACGAGCAGTACTTC. Protein sequence: CASLGQGSYEQYF.

The V and J genes are TRBV7-9 and TRBJ1-5; D is uncertain. Germline loops: CDR1 SEHNR, CDR2 FQNEAQ (reference sequence). Trimming shortened V by 1 base and J by 4 bases, and 5 bases separated the two germline ends. This CDR3 is built from 13 residues. The CDR3 bases are TGTGCCAGCAGCTTAGTGGAAAATCAGCCCCAGCATTTT. It yields the protein CASSLVENQPQHF.

The chain joins TRBV6-6 to TRBJ1-2, with D possibly TRBD1 on 6 matching bases. CDR3 size: 15 residues. Trimming cost V 5 bases and J 8 bases, with 21 bases left between them. Germline values: CDR1 MNHNY, CDR2 SVGAGI (reference sequence). The CDR3 spells CASSRRTVPERGYTF. The CDR3 DNA follows: TGTGCCAGCAGTCGACGGACAGTCCCGGAAAGGGGCTACACCTTC.

Note on this clone: Given the absence of the conserved phenylalanine or tryptophan at the CDR3 end, a read error is likely. V and J are TRBV9 and TRBJ1-2; perhaps TRBD1 as D (5 bases). Germline V gives CDR1 SGDLS, CDR2 YYNGEE. The CDR3 sequence is 12 residues long. The V and J ends lost 4 bases and 5 bases respectively, with 9 bases between them. This chain's CDR3 is CASSSTAYGYTC. CDR3 sequence (DNA): TGTGCCAGCAGCTCGACAGCATATGGCTACACCTGC.

This clone was observed a single time. The V call is TRBV7-8, the J call TRBJ2-7; 8 bases agree with TRBD1. V dropped 1 base and J dropped 5; count of bases not matched to a gene: 4. CDR3 length: 14 amino acids. The germline V gene encodes CDR1 SGHVS and CDR2 FQNEAQ. Here the CDR3 reads CASSLGDRGHEQYF. CDR3 nucleotides: TGTGCCAGCAGCTTAGGCGACAGGGGCCACGAGCAGTACTTC.

V usage is TRBV5-1 and J usage is TRBJ2-1; 7 bases are a match to TRBD1. The CDR3 has 15 amino acids. Trimming cost V 0 bases and J 7 bases; bases outside gene matches: 7. Germline CDR1 SGHRS, CDR2 YFSETQ. In DNA form, the CDR3 reads TGCGCCAGCAGCTTGGCCACAGGGGTGGGGAATGAGCAGTTCTTC. This translates into CASSLATGVGNEQFF.

The count of this clone is one. This rearrangement joins TRBV7-2 to TRBJ1-2; no firm D call. Per the germline V gene, CDR1 is SGHTA and CDR2 is FQGNSA. The CDR3 runs to 15 residues. V lost 5 bases and J 4 bases, leaving 17 bases between the germline ends. This chain's CDR3 is CASSPHPRQAYGYTF. For the CDR3, the DNA is TGTGCCAGCAGCCCTCATCCCCGTCAGGCCTATGGCTACACCTTC.

The chain is built from TRBV30 and TRBJ1-5; D ambiguous. The ends were cut back, 2 bases at V and 4 bases at J, with 12 bases in the middle. The CDR3 sequence is 14 residues long. Germline-derived CDR1 and CDR2 are GTSNPN and SVGIG (reference sequence). The CDR3 region has the DNA TGTGCCTGGAGTTCAATGGACGAGAATCAGCCCCAGCATTTT. It specifies CAWSSMDENQPQHF.

The chain links TRBV9 to TRBJ1-4; possible D gene TRBD1, 5 bases. Trimming pared 3 bases from V and 8 bases from J, leaving 14 bases between. CDR1 is SGDLS, CDR2 YYNGEE, per germline. This CDR3 region has 14 residues. The CDR3 reads CASSGGVGEEKLFF. The CDR3 DNA is TGTGCCAGCAGCGGAGGGGTGGGGGAGGAAAAACTGTTTTTT.

The chain carries TRBV6-5 and TRBJ1-5, with a tentative D call TRBD1 (6 bases). Germline values: CDR1 MNHEY, CDR2 SVGAGI. CDR3 length: 15 amino acids. The V end lost 5 bases, the J end lost 10 bases, and 21 bases lay between the germline ends. The CDR3 nucleotides read TGTGCCAGCAGTCCTTTGCCAGGGGAAGATGGCCCCCAGCATTTT. Protein sequence: CASSPLPGEDGPQHF.

The J gene is TRBJ1-2, the V gene TRBV4-1; D is undetermined. CDR3 length equals 10 residues. V was trimmed by 6 bases and J by 10 bases, leaving 9 bases between them. The germline V gene has CDR1 MGHRA and CDR2 YSYEKL. The CDR3 loop reads CASRQVPYTF. In DNA form, the CDR3 reads TGCGCCAGCAGGCAGGTTCCCTACACCTTC.

J is TRBJ2-3 and V is TRBV24-1, with 13 bases identical to TRBD2. The CDR3 runs 17 residues. The germline V gene encodes CDR1 KGHDR and CDR2 SFDVKD. V dropped 3 bases and J dropped 2; count of bases not matched to a gene: 4. CDR3 region: CATSDALAGGFTDTQYF. CDR3 nucleotide sequence: TGTGCCACCAGTGATGCACTAGCGGGGGGGTTCACAGATACGCAGTATTTT.

V is TRBV7-2 and J is TRBJ1-3; D remains ambiguous. Deletions cut 5 bases from V and 8 bases from J, with 16 bases between. The CDR3 is made up of 14 amino acids. Germline lookup yields CDR1 SGHTA and CDR2 FQGNSA. CDR3 in amino acids: CASSRQKGADTIYF. The CDR3 DNA sequence: TGTGCCAGCAGCCGCCAGAAGGGAGCGGACACCATATATTTT. Together with reference TRBV7-2 and TRBJ1-3, the CDR3 gives the full variable domain: GAGVSQSPSNKVTEKGKDVELRCDPISGHTALYWYRQSLGQGLEFLIYFQGNSAPDKSGLPSDRFSAERTGGSVSTLTIQRTQQEDSAVYLCASSRQKGADTIYFGEGSWLTVV.

The chain links TRBV9 to TRBJ2-2; TRBD1 matches at 9 bases. Trimming cost V 4 bases and J 2 bases; bases outside gene matches: 9. Per the germline V gene, CDR1 is SGDLS and CDR2 is YYNGEE. The CDR3 has 17 residues. The CDR3 bases are TGTGCCAGCAGCAGAACCTCGGGACAGGGTAACACCGGGGAGCTGTTTTTT. Translated, it gives CASSRTSGQGNTGELFF. Full variable domain (remainder filled in from reference TRBV9 and TRBJ2-2): DSGVTQTPKHLITATGQRVTLRCSPRSGDLSVYWYQQSLDQGLQFLIQYYNGEERAKGNILERFSAQQFPDLHSELNLSSLELGDSALYFCASSRTSGQGNTGELFFGEGSRLTVL.

The genes are TRBV5-4 and TRBJ1-1; 8 bases are shared with TRBD1. This CDR3 has 15 residues. Germline V CDR1 and CDR2: SGHNT, YYREEE (reference sequence). Unmatched junction bases numbered 9, after V lost 4 bases and J lost 4 bases. CDR3 amino acids: CASSPGGAGITEAFF. The CDR3 DNA reads TGTGCCAGCAGCCCAGGGGGCGCGGGTATCACTGAAGCTTTCTTT. The variable domain in full, completed from reference TRBV5-4 and TRBJ1-1, reads ETGVTQSPTHLIKTRGQQVTLRCSSQSGHNTVSWYQQALGQGPQFIFQYYREEENGRGNFPPRFSGLQFPNYSSELNVNALELDDSALYLCASSPGGAGITEAFFGQGTRLTVV.

The rearrangement joins TRBV6-5 to TRBJ2-3; either TRBD1 or TRBD2 may supply D (5 bases each). This CDR3 is 15 amino acids long. The germline gives CDR1 MNHEY, CDR2 SVGAGI. Trimming left V 5 bases short and J 3 bases short, with 15 bases between. The CDR3 protein is CASSQDSRGTDTQYF. CDR3 nucleotide sequence: TGTGCCAGCAGTCAGGACTCGAGGGGTACAGATACGCAGTATTTT.

This rearrangement joins TRBV19 to TRBJ2-2, with TRBD2 as a possible D gene (5 bases). The CDR3 contains 14 residues. V gave up 4 bases and J gave up 5 bases, with 11 bases separating them. Germline CDR1 and CDR2: LNHDA and SQIVND (reference sequence). The CDR3 sequence is CASSSQRETGELFF. Written as DNA, the CDR3 is TGTGCCAGTAGTAGCCAAAGGGAGACCGGGGAGCTGTTTTTT.

This chain links TRBV30 with TRBJ1-4, with D hard to call. Trimming pared 4 bases from V and 15 bases from J, leaving 21 bases between. CDR1 and CDR2 from the germline V gene are GTSNPN and SVGIG (reference sequence). This CDR3 comprises 13 residues. The DNA for the CDR3 is TGTGCCTGGATTACCTCCCGAGACGGGATAATGTTTTTT. This sequence encodes CAWITSRDGIMFF.